This passage covers 8 T cell receptor beta chains from one sample sequenced in a study of cytomegalovirus exposure and HLA in healthy donors. The primer mix had 60 Vbeta and 13 Jbeta primers. The method was immunoSEQ multiplex PCR; TCRdb's version includes in-frame clones alone and lacks a portion of them. This table holds 100,000 to 120,000 clones, 75% to 85% found once. The sequenced material came from PBMCs. The receptors derive from a man younger than 40 in good health and CMV-seronegative.

The J gene is TRBJ2-5, the V gene TRBV18, with TRBD2 matching 7 bases. The CDR3 covers 13 residues. Germline loops: CDR1 KGHSH, CDR2 LQKENI. Trimming took 3 bases from V and 5 from J; bases not matched to a gene: 3. The CDR3 DNA is TGTGCCAGCTCACCCTCGGGGGGTGAGACCCAGTACTTC. Amino acid sequence: CASSPSGGETQYF.

This chain links TRBV5-1 with TRBJ2-7; 13 nucleotides match TRBD2. Germline assignment: CDR1 SGHRS and CDR2 YFSETQ. The J segment lost 7 bases and the V segment lost 3 bases, leaving 10 bases of the junction unmatched. The CDR3 is 16 residues long. The CDR3 region has the DNA TGCGCCAGCAGCTCCCGACTAGCGGGAGGCGCCTTGGAGCAGTACTTC. Protein sequence: CASSSRLAGGALEQYF.

This clone was observed a few times. V gene TRBV28 combines with J gene TRBJ2-1; 12 positions agree with TRBD2. Germline V lookup: CDR1 MDHEN, CDR2 SYDVKM. The V segment lost 2 bases and the J segment 0 bases; nucleotides outside the gene matches: 14. The CDR3 extends over 21 amino acids. The CDR3 reads CASSLLGGLAGRPSSYNEQFF. In DNA, the CDR3 is TGTGCCAGCAGTTTACTCGGGGGACTAGCGGGCCGGCCGAGCTCCTACAATGAGCAGTTCTTC.

This chain links TRBV5-1 with TRBJ2-2; 8 bases are a match to TRBD1. The CDR3 length is 15 residues. V lost 3 bases, J lost 4 bases, and 5 bases stayed unmatched. Germline CDR1 is SGHRS and CDR2 is YFSETQ. The CDR3 protein is CASSWTGIVTGELFF. The CDR3 DNA reads TGCGCCAGCAGCTGGACAGGGATCGTCACCGGGGAGCTGTTTTTT.

The V call is TRBV29-1, the J call TRBJ2-3; 8 bases match TRBD1. Germline V gives CDR1 SQVTM, CDR2 ANQGSEA. Trimming removed 6 bases from V and 2 bases from J; junction bases left unmatched: 7. The CDR3 contains 14 residues. CDR3 amino acids: CSVTGTGNTDTQYF. The CDR3 DNA sequence: TGCAGCGTCACCGGGACAGGAAACACAGATACGCAGTATTTT.

This chain joins TRBV10-3 and TRBJ1-3, with TRBD1 matching 10 bases. Germline CDR1 ENHRY, CDR2 SYGVKD. This CDR3 spans 19 amino acids. V dropped 2 bases and J dropped 0; count of bases not matched to a gene: 10. DNA for the CDR3: TGTGCCATCAGTGAGCAGGGACAGGGGAGCTCGTCCTCTGGAAACACCATATATTTT. Its translation: CAISEQGQGSSSSGNTIYF.

The gene calls are TRBV4-2 and TRBJ2-3; 7 nucleotides align to TRBD1. The CDR3 is 13 amino acids. CDR1 and CDR2 (germline): LGHNA, YNFKEQ. V was pared by 4 bases and J by 5 bases, with 3 bases of the junction left unmatched. CDR3 DNA sequence: TGTGCCAGCAGCCGTACAGGGGTAGATACGCAGTATTTT. Residues: CASSRTGVDTQYF.

The V call is TRBV14, the J call TRBJ2-1; 7 bases are shared with TRBD2. J lost 0 bases, V lost 7 bases, and 9 bases had no gene match. This CDR3 spans 16 amino acids. Germline V gene sequence: CDR1 SGHDN, CDR2 FVKESK. The CDR3 DNA is TGTGCCAGCACCTTCCTCGGCGGGAGCTCCTACAATGAGCAGTTCTTC. It codes for CASTFLGGSSYNEQFF.